This entry concerns a single T cell receptor (beta chain). No antigen is known for it. The data are from a study of blood T cells in healthy people across ages. Study as a whole: Capture by template switching was about one barcoded beta molecule per two T cells.

It was with a sample-barcoded 5' primer and a J-beta primer mix that a second PCR of about 6 to 12 cycles was run. The authors tagged each cDNA molecule using a template-switch adaptor with 12 random nucleotides. TCRdb called the 5' RACE reads again in MiXCR, with one record for every CDR3 protein. The table has over 700,000 distinct CDR3 sequences, approximately 25% seen once. V shed 5 bases and J 5 bases; nucleotides not matched to a gene: 8. Germline CDR1 and CDR2: SGHAT and FQNNGV. This CDR3 region has 14 residues. Findings and limits, study-wide: Researchers judged that diversity estimates from one million T cells fell short of true values. Greater diversity and more naive CD4+ cells were seen in long-lived donors than in aged donors.

These data were also filed under a second study, of T cells of mothers and their children.

V usage is TRBV11-2 and J usage is TRBJ1-1; TRBD1 aligns across 7 bases. The sequencing input was blood. This TCR came from a boy younger than 18 in good health. CDR3 in amino acids: CASSPSPGGTEAFF. The CDR3 DNA sequence: TGTGCCAGCAGCCCATCCCCAGGGGGGACTGAAGCTTTCTTT.